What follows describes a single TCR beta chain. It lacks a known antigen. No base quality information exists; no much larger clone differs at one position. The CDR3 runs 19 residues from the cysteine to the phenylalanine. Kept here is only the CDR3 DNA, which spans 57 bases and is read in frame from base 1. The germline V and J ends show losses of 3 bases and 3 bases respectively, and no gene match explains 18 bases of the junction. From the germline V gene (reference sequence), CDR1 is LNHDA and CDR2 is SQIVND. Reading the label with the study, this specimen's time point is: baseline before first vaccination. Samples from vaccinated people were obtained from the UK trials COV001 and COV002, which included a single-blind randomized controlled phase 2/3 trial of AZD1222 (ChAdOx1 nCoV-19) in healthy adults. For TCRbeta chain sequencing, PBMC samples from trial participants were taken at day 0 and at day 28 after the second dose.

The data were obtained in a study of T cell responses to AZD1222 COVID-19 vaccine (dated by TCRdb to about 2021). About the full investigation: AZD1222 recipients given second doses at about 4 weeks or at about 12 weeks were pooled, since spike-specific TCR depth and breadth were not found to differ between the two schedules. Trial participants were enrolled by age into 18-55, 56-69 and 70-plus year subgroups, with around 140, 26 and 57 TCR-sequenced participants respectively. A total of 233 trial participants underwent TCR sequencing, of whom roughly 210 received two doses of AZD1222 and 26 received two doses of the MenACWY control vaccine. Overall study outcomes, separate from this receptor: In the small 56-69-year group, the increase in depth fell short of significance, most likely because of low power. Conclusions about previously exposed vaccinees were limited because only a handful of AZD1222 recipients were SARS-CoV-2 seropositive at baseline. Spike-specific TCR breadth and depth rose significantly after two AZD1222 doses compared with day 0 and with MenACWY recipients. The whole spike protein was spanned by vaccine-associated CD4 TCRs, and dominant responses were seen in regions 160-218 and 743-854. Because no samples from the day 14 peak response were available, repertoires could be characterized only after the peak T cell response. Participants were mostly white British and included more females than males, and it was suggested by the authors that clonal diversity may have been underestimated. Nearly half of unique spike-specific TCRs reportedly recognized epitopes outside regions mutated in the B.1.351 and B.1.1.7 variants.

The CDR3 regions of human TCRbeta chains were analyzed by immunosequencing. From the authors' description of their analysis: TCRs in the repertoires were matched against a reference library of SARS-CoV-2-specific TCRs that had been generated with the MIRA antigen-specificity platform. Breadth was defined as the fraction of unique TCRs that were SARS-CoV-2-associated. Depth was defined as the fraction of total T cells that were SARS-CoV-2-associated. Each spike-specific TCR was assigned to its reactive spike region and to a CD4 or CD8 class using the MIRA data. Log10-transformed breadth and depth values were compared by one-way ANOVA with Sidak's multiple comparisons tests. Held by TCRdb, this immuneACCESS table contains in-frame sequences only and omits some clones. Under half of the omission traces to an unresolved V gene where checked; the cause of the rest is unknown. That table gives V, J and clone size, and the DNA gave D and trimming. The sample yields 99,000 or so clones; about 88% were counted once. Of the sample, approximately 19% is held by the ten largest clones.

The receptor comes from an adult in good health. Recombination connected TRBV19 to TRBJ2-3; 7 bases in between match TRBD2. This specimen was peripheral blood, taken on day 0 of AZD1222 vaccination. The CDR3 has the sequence CASSISSDPPGGSTDTQYF. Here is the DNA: TGTGCCAGTAGTATTTCCTCCGATCCACCGGGGGGATCGACAGATACGCAGTATTTT.